These 21 T cell receptor beta chains share one sample of origin, sequenced in a study of blood T cells in healthy people across ages. It was with a sample-barcoded 5' primer and a J-beta primer mix that a second PCR of roughly 7 to 12 cycles was run. TCRdb re-derived calls from the 5' RACE reads in MiXCR, one entry per CDR3 protein. The sample includes around 800,000 distinct CDR3 sequences, about a quarter of them seen just once. The sample was also linked to a second study, of T cells of mothers and their children.

Source material: blood. These receptors came from a boy aged 5-17 years in good health.

V usage is TRBV29-1 and J usage is TRBJ2-5, with 11 bases matching TRBD2. The V gene's germline CDR1 is SQVTM and CDR2 ANQGSEA. CDR3 size: 16 residues. Unmatched junction bases numbered 11, after V lost 6 bases and J lost 2 bases. The CDR3 loop is CSVRAHSGGVQETQYF. The CDR3 nucleotides are TGCAGCGTCCGAGCCCATAGCGGGGGGGTTCAAGAGACCCAGTACTTC.

This clonotype was seen more than once but under ten times. This rearrangement joins TRBV5-5 to TRBJ2-5; D unresolved. V lost 3 bases, J lost 5 bases, and 17 bases lay in between. Germline values: CDR1 SGHKS, CDR2 YYEKEE (reference sequence). The CDR3 length is 15 residues. The CDR3: CASSSRLDLRETQYF. In nucleotides, the CDR3 is TGTGCCAGCAGCTCGCGCCTGGATTTGCGGGAGACCCAGTACTTC.

The chain couples TRBV7-2 to TRBJ1-2; TRBD1 agrees at 10 bases. The CDR3 spans 17 residues. The germline V gene encodes CDR1 SGHTA and CDR2 FQGNSA. V shed 0 bases, J shed 4 bases, and the junction held 8 bases outside the gene matches. The CDR3 loop reads CASSLAWGTGVAYGYTF. The CDR3 DNA reads TGTGCCAGCAGCTTAGCTTGGGGGACAGGGGTAGCCTATGGCTACACCTTC. The whole variable domain, remainder taken from reference TRBV7-2 and TRBJ1-2, is GAGVSQSPSNKVTEKGKDVELRCDPISGHTALYWYRQSLGQGLEFLIYFQGNSAPDKSGLPSDRFSAERTGGSVSTLTIQRTQQEDSAVYLCASSLAWGTGVAYGYTFGSGTRLTVV.

This clonotype was found a few times. The chain carries TRBV6-5 and TRBJ2-2; D might be TRBD1 or TRBD2, each matching 6 bases. Germline values: CDR1 MNHEY, CDR2 SVGAGI. V lost 7 bases to trimming and J lost 5 bases, with 14 bases between them. The CDR3 extends over 14 amino acids. CDR3 DNA: TGTGCCAGCATGGTGGGGGGCGGGACCGGGGAGCTGTTTTTT. It translates to CASMVGGGTGELFF.

This clonotype was detected only a few times. V usage is TRBV29-1 and J usage is TRBJ1-1; D is undetermined. V lost 2 bases and J lost 0, with 10 bases in between. CDR1 is SQVTM and CDR2 is ANQGSEA in the germline V gene. This CDR3 is 14 amino acids long. The CDR3 reads CSVELRMMNTEAFF. The DNA of the CDR3 is TGCAGCGTTGAACTAAGGATGATGAACACTGAAGCTTTCTTT.

The genes are TRBV7-9 and TRBJ2-7; D is perhaps TRBD1 or TRBD2 (5 bases each). Between the trimmed V and J ends, which lost 8 bases and 7 bases, there was a span of 21 bases. CDR1 and CDR2 (germline): SEHNR, FQNEAQ (reference sequence). The CDR3 extends over 14 amino acids. CDR3 nucleotides: TGTGCCAGCCGACGAGACAGCGGACTTGGGGAGCAGTACTTC. Protein product: CASRRDSGLGEQYF.

In this sample, this clonotype turned up a few times. The genes are TRBV4-1 and TRBJ2-7, with a tentative D call TRBD1 (5 bases). The CDR3 is 14 amino acids. Germline V gene data show CDR1 as MGHRA and CDR2 as YSYEKL. V lost 0 bases and J lost 6, with 12 bases in between. CDR3 loop: CASSQELRGLEQYF. The DNA of the CDR3 is TGCGCCAGCAGCCAAGAATTAAGGGGTCTCGAGCAGTACTTC.

The V gene is TRBV20-1, the J gene TRBJ2-4, with TRBD2 matching 13 bases. From germline, CDR1 is DFQATT and CDR2 SNEGSKA (reference sequence). This CDR3 spans 18 amino acids. After removal of 2 bases from V and 6 bases from J, the junction contained 13 bases not matched to a gene. The CDR3 protein is CSARPPGLAGELRNIQYF. As DNA, the CDR3 is TGCAGTGCTAGACCCCCCGGACTAGCGGGAGAATTGAGAAACATTCAGTACTTC.

The rearrangement uses TRBV5-1 and TRBJ1-2, with unresolved D. The CDR3 covers 13 residues. Trimming removed 4 bases at V and 4 bases at J, with 11 bases between. CDR1 SGHRS and CDR2 YFSETQ come from the germline V gene. The chain's CDR3 is CASSPKDGYGYTF. CDR3 bases: TGCGCCAGCAGCCCGAAGGACGGCTATGGCTACACCTTC. The variable domain in full, with the rest retrieved from reference TRBV5-1 and TRBJ1-2, is KAGVTQTPRYLIKTRGQQVTLSCSPISGHRSVSWYQQTPGQGLQFLFEYFSETQRNKGNFPGRFSGRQFSNSRSEMNVSTLELGDSALYLCASSPKDGYGYTFGSGTRLTVV.

This clonotype has only a few counts. The rearrangement links TRBV7-2 to TRBJ2-1, with D hard to call. CDR1 is SGHTA and CDR2 is FQGNSA in the germline V gene. CDR3 size: 15 residues. Deletions cut 1 base from V and 2 bases from J, with 9 bases between. DNA of the CDR3: TGTGCCAGCAGCTTAGTCACCAGCCCCTACAATGAGCAGTTCTTC. It translates to CASSLVTSPYNEQFF.

This chain connects TRBV13 to TRBJ1-1, with TRBD1 identical over 8 bases. This CDR3 is 14 amino acids long. The V segment lost 5 bases and the J segment 5 bases; nucleotides outside the gene matches: 7. Germline V CDR1 and CDR2: PRHDT, FYEKMQ (reference sequence). The CDR3 here is CASSRRQGMTEAFF. The CDR3 nucleotides read TGTGCCAGCAGCCGAAGACAGGGGATGACTGAAGCTTTCTTT.

The rearrangement joins TRBV5-1 to TRBJ2-3; D ambiguous. Deletions cut 0 bases from V and 2 bases from J, with 13 bases between. This CDR3 contains 16 residues. CDR1 and CDR2 (germline): SGHRS, YFSETQ. The CDR3: CASSLAESPFTDTQYF. The CDR3 region has the DNA TGCGCCAGCAGCTTGGCCGAATCACCCTTCACAGATACGCAGTATTTT. Full variable domain (rest looked up from reference TRBV5-1 and TRBJ2-3): KAGVTQTPRYLIKTRGQQVTLSCSPISGHRSVSWYQQTPGQGLQFLFEYFSETQRNKGNFPGRFSGRQFSNSRSEMNVSTLELGDSALYLCASSLAESPFTDTQYFGPGTRLTVL.

The chain carries TRBV10-3 and TRBJ1-5; D is undetermined. The CDR3 spans 16 residues. Trimming cost V 3 bases and J 3 bases, with 15 bases left between them. Germline V gives CDR1 ENHRY, CDR2 SYGVKD. The CDR3 DNA follows: TGTGCCATCAGTGAAGACTTGTCGGGATTCAATCAGCCCCAGCATTTT. Amino acid sequence: CAISEDLSGFNQPQHF.

This clonotype appeared a few times. V usage is TRBV9 and J usage is TRBJ1-4; 9 nucleotides align to TRBD1. The CDR3 extends over 15 amino acids. V dropped 0 bases and J dropped 5; count of bases not matched to a gene: 2. The germline V gene has CDR1 SGDLS and CDR2 YYNGEE. In nucleotides, the CDR3 is TGTGCCAGCAGCGTAGAGGGACAGGGAAATGAAAAACTGTTTTTT. Its protein is CASSVEGQGNEKLFF. Supplemented by reference TRBV9 and TRBJ1-4, the full variable domain reads DSGVTQTPKHLITATGQRVTLRCSPRSGDLSVYWYQQSLDQGLQFLIQYYNGEERAKGNILERFSAQQFPDLHSELNLSSLELGDSALYFCASSVEGQGNEKLFFGSGTQLSVL.

The chain couples TRBV6-1 to TRBJ1-1, with D uncertain. The CDR3 is made up of 14 amino acids. The germline gives CDR1 MNHNS, CDR2 SASEGT. The V end lost 11 bases, the J end lost 4 bases, and 20 bases lay between the germline ends. The CDR3 nucleotides are TGTGCCTCCAACCCGTCCGTGGTAGGCACTGAAGCTTTCTTT. This translates into CASNPSVVGTEAFF.

The chain recombines TRBV5-6 with TRBJ2-5; 10 nucleotides align to TRBD2. The CDR3 runs to 15 residues. The V gene end was trimmed by 2 bases and the J gene end by 4 bases; junction bases not matched to a gene: 5. CDR1 and CDR2 (germline): SGHDT, YYEEEE. CDR3 residues: CASSFERGGTETQYF. The CDR3 DNA follows: TGTGCCAGCAGCTTCGAGCGGGGGGGCACAGAGACCCAGTACTTC.

This clonotype showed up just a few times. The V gene is TRBV6-5, the J gene TRBJ2-7; 7 bases line up with TRBD1. Germline CDR1 is MNHEY and CDR2 is SVGAGI. The CDR3 runs 17 residues. Trimming cost V 2 bases and J 3 bases; bases outside gene matches: 13. The CDR3, as DNA: TGTGCCAGCAGTTACGGGCCCCCCGAGACAGGGAGCTACGAGCAGTACTTC. Protein sequence: CASSYGPPETGSYEQYF.

This clonotype has more than one count but fewer than ten. The chain links TRBV20-1 to TRBJ1-2; 10 bases agree with TRBD1. The V segment lost 5 bases and the J segment 1 base; nucleotides outside the gene matches: 4. The CDR3 totals 14 residues. Germline CDR1 reads DFQATT; CDR2 reads SNEGSKA (reference sequence). CDR3 sequence (DNA): TGCAGTGCTGGGGGGGACAGGGGTAACTATGGCTACACCTTC. Amino acid sequence: CSAGGDRGNYGYTF.

This chain uses TRBV7-8 with TRBJ1-2, with D perhaps matching TRBD1 (5 bases). The CDR3 spans 12 residues. Trimming took off 8 bases at V and 2 bases at J, with 9 bases between the two ends. Germline CDR1 SGHVS, CDR2 FQNEAQ. The CDR3 DNA follows: TGTGCCAGCGCAGAGGGGAACTATGGCTACACCTTC. This encodes CASAEGNYGYTF.

The genes are TRBV5-6 and TRBJ2-4, with D perhaps being TRBD1 or TRBD2 (6 bases each). Germline values: CDR1 SGHDT, CDR2 YYEEEE. This CDR3 has 17 amino acids. Trimming took 0 bases from V and 1 from J, leaving 14 bases between them. CDR3 DNA: TGTGCCAGCAGCTTGGCACTGGGGGGCTACGCCAAAAACATTCAGTACTTC. Protein: CASSLALGGYAKNIQYF.

This clonotype turned up a few times. The genes are TRBV5-1 and TRBJ2-5; no clear D gene. CDR1 is SGHRS, CDR2 YFSETQ, per germline. This CDR3 region has 15 residues. V dropped 1 base and J dropped 3 bases, with 13 bases sitting between them. Here the CDR3 reads CASSLWVTEKETQYF. As DNA, the CDR3 is TGCGCCAGCAGCTTGTGGGTAACAGAAAAAGAGACCCAGTACTTC.